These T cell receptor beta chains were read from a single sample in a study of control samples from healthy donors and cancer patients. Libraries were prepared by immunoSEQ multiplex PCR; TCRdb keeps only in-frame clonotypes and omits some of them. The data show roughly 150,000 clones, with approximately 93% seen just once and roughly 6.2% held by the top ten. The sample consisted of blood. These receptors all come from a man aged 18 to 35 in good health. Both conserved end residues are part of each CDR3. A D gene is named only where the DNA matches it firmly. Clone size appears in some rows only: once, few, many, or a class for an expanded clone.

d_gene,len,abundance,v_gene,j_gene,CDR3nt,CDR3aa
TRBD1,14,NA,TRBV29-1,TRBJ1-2,TGCAGCGTTGGACAGGGGGCTAAGAGCTATGGCTACACCTTC,CSVGQGAKSYGYTF
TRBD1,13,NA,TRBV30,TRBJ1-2,TGTGCCTGGAGTCCGGACAGGACCCATGGCTACACCTTC,CAWSPDRTHGYTF
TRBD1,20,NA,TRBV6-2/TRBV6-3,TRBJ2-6,TGTGCCAGCAGTGTGGAGGCCAGGGACAGGGGGTTCTCTGGGGCCAACGTCCTGACTTTC,CASSVEARDRGFSGANVLTF
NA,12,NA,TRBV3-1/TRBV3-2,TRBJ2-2,TGTGCCAGCAGCCCAGACGGCGGGGAGCTGTTTTTT,CASSPDGGELFF
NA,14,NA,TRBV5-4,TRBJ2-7,TGTGCCAGCAGCTTGGATCGGGGAACCTACGAGCAGTACTTC,CASSLDRGTYEQYF
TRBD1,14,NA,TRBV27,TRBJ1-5,TGTGCCAGCAGTTTTCGTACAGGGGAGCGGCCCCAGCATTTT,CASSFRTGERPQHF
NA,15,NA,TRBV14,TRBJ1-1,TGTGCCAGCAGCCAACTGGACAGCATTAACACTGAAGCTTTCTTT,CASSQLDSINTEAFF
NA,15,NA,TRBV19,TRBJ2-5,TGTGCCAGTAGTATTATGGGGGCTGAGGGAGAGACCCAGTACTTC,CASSIMGAEGETQYF
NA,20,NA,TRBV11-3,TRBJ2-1,TGTGCCAGCAGCTTAGAATGGGACAGGGTAGCTAGCGGGAGCCACAATGAGCAGTTCTTC,CASSLEWDRVASGSHNEQFF
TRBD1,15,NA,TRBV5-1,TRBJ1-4,TGCGCCAGCAGCACCGGGACAGGGCTTAATGAAAAACTGTTTTTT,CASSTGTGLNEKLFF
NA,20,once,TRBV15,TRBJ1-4,TGTGCCACCAGCAGAAGCTTATTGGTCCGTTTTGATGCAACTAATGAAAAACTGTTTTTT,CATSRSLLVRFDATNEKLFF
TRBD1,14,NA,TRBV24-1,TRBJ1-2,TGTGCCACCAGTGACATGGACAGGGAGTATGGCTACACCTTC,CATSDMDREYGYTF
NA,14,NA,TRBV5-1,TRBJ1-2,TGCGCCAGCAGCTTGGGGACAGCTAACTATGGCTACACCTTC,CASSLGTANYGYTF
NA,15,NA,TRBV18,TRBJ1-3,TGTGCCAGCTCACCACGGGGAGGTCCTGGAAACACCATATATTTT,CASSPRGGPGNTIYF
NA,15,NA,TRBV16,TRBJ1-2,TGTGCCAGCAGCCAATTTAGGCGGGACAACTATGGCTACACCTTC,CASSQFRRDNYGYTF
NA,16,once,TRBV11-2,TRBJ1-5,TGTGCCAGCAGCACCGGAATCGGGGGTTACAATCAGCCCCAGCATTTT,CASSTGIGGYNQPQHF
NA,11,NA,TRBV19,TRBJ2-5,TGTGCCAGTAGTATCCAAGAGACCCAGTACTTC,CASSIQETQYF
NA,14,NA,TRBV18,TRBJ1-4,TGTGCCAGCTCACCCTCTGACAGTAATGAAAAACTGTTTTTT,CASSPSDSNEKLFF
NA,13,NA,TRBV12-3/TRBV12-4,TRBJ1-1,TGTGCCAGCATCGGACGGGGAATGACTGAAGCTTTCTTT,CASIGRGMTEAFF
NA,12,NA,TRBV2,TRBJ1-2,TGTGCCAGCAGCGCGAGGTCCTATGGCTACACCTTC,CASSARSYGYTF